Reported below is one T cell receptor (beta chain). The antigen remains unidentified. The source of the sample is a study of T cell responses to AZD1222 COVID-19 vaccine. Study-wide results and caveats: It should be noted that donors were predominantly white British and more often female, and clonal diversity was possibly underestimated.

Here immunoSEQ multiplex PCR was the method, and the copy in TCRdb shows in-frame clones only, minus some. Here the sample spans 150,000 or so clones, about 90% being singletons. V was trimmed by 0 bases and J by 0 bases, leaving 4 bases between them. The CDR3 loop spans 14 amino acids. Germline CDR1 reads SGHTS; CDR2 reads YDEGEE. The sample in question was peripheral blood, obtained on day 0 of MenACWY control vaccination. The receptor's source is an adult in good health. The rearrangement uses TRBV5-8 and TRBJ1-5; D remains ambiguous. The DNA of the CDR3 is TGTGCCAGCAGCTTGGGTATTAGCAATCAGCCCCAGCATTTT. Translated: CASSLGISNQPQHF.